One TCR beta chain is described in this entry. Other DNA sequences in this sample translate to the same CDR3. This entry is derived from a study of blood T cell repertoires in COVID-19. V lost 2 bases to trimming and J lost 3 bases, with 8 bases between them. Per the germline V gene, CDR1 is SGDLS and CDR2 is YYNGEE. This CDR3 is built from 13 residues. Assay used: immunoSEQ multiplex PCR; TCRdb lists only in-frame clones, some missing. The table lists 240,000 or so clones, just under 90% of them singletons. The TCR originated in a man aged 45 to 65 who had been exposed to COVID-19. V usage is TRBV9 and J usage is TRBJ1-1, with a possible D match to TRBD1 (6 bases). Material: PBMCs or T cells enriched from blood (not recorded which). In DNA form, the CDR3 reads TGTGCCAGCAGCGTGGGGGGGCACACTGAAGCTTTCTTT. Protein product: CASSVGGHTEAFF.